The 13 T cell receptor beta chains below all came from one sample that was sequenced in a study of blood T cell repertoires in COVID-19. The protocol was immunoSEQ multiplex PCR, while the TCRdb copy is restricted to in-frame clones and leaves out a portion. The data show around 310,000 clones, with 90% seen just once and under 1.1% held by the top ten. The specimen was peripheral blood. These receptors all stem from a woman aged 40 to 50 with COVID-19, enrolled during active disease.

This clone was counted once. The CDR3, as DNA: TGTGCCAGCAGCGGGGGACTAGCGGGAGTACGTGAGACCCAGTACTTC. Its protein product is CASSGGLAGVRETQYF. The rearrangement joins TRBV7-2 to TRBJ2-5; TRBD2 agrees at 14 bases. Looked up from germline, CDR1 is SGHTA and CDR2 is FQGNSA. The CDR3 spans 16 residues. The ends lost 5 bases at V and 5 bases at J; junction bases unmatched: 7. The whole variable domain, filled in from reference TRBV7-2 and TRBJ2-5, reads GAGVSQSPSNKVTEKGKDVELRCDPISGHTALYWYRQSLGQGLEFLIYFQGNSAPDKSGLPSDRFSAERTGGSVSTLTIQRTQQEDSAVYLCASSGGLAGVRETQYFGPGTRLLVL.

This chain connects TRBV28 to TRBJ1-1, with D possibly being TRBD1 (6 bases). The V end lost 8 bases, the J end lost 1 base, and 20 bases lay between the germline ends. Germline-derived CDR1 and CDR2 are MDHEN and SYDVKM. The CDR3 has 16 amino acids. The chain's CDR3 is CASFWFTGTKNTEAFF. As DNA, the CDR3 is TGTGCCAGCTTTTGGTTTACTGGGACAAAGAACACTGAAGCTTTCTTT. Based on the CDR3 plus reference TRBV28 and TRBJ1-1, the full variable domain is DVKVTQSSRYLVKRTGEKVFLECVQDMDHENMFWYRQDPGLGLRLIYFSYDVKMKEKGDIPEGYSVSREKKERFSLILESASTNQTSMYLCASFWFTGTKNTEAFFGQGTRLTVV.

This sequence joins TRBV5-1 and TRBJ2-2, with D possibly TRBD1 on 6 matching bases. V lost 0 bases, J lost 5 bases, and 11 bases lay in between. Germline assignment: CDR1 SGHRS and CDR2 YFSETQ. This CDR3 has 15 amino acids. The CDR3 spells CASSLAQGRTGELFF. The CDR3 DNA sequence: TGCGCCAGCAGCTTGGCCCAGGGGCGGACCGGGGAGCTGTTTTTT.

The chain uses TRBV6-2 or TRBV6-3 and TRBJ2-7, with D possibly being TRBD2 (5 bases). Looked up from germline, CDR1 is MNHEY and CDR2 is SVGEGT. Deletions cut 2 bases from V and 3 bases from J, with 11 bases between. The CDR3 is made up of 14 amino acids. The CDR3, as DNA: TGTGCCAGCAGTTACCCCGGGGTCTTCTACGAGCAGTACTTC. Protein product: CASSYPGVFYEQYF.

The chain combines TRBV9 with TRBJ1-6, with D perhaps TRBD1 (6 bases). With 4 bases removed from V and 8 bases from J, the gap between germline ends came to 13 bases. The germline gives CDR1 SGDLS, CDR2 YYNGEE. The CDR3 contains 14 residues. CDR3 nucleotides: TGTGCCAGCAGCCCAGGGGTAGGGGATTCACCCCTCCACTTT. Its translation is CASSPGVGDSPLHF.

This clone was seen only once. This chain uses TRBV4-2 with TRBJ2-5; 13 bases line up with TRBD2. CDR3 length: 17 residues. CDR1 LGHNA and CDR2 YNFKEQ come from the germline V gene. The ends lost 1 base at V and 4 bases at J; junction bases unmatched: 6. The CDR3 sequence is CASSQGTSGSGGETQYF. CDR3 nucleotides: TGTGCCAGCAGCCAAGGGACTAGCGGGAGTGGGGGAGAGACCCAGTACTTC.

This clone came up once. The chain has TRBV6-5 and TRBJ1-2, with 8 bases matching TRBD1. Germline V gene sequence: CDR1 MNHEY, CDR2 SVGAGI. The V segment lost 6 bases and the J segment 4 bases; nucleotides outside the gene matches: 7. The length of the CDR3 is 14 residues. CDR3 in DNA: TGTGCCAGCAGAGGACAGGGCGACGGCTATGGCTACACCTTC. It is translated as CASRGQGDGYGYTF.

The genes are TRBV6-5 and TRBJ2-1; tentative D call: TRBD2 (5 bases). This CDR3 contains 13 residues. CDR1 and CDR2 from the germline V gene are MNHEY and SVGAGI. Trimming removed 4 bases from V and 6 bases from J, with 10 bases in between. The CDR3, as DNA: TGTGCCAGCAGTTTCGGACTCTTCAATGAGCAGTTCTTC. Translating gives CASSFGLFNEQFF.

The rearrangement uses TRBV27 and TRBJ1-5; D remains unclear. CDR1 MNHEY and CDR2 SMNVEV come from the germline V gene (reference sequence). Trimming removed 3 bases at V and 3 bases at J, with 6 bases between. CDR3 length equals 13 residues. CDR3 DNA: TGTGCCAGCAGTTTGGCACCCAATCAGCCCCAGCATTTT. Protein: CASSLAPNQPQHF.

The count of this clone is one. The rearrangement links TRBV27 to TRBJ2-1; D perhaps matches TRBD2 (6 bases). Trimming shortened V by 5 bases and J by 6 bases, and 11 bases separated the two germline ends. This CDR3 is 13 amino acids long. CDR1 is MNHEY and CDR2 is SMNVEV in the germline V gene (reference sequence). The CDR3 spells CASSLLAPNEQFF. The DNA of the CDR3 is TGTGCCAGCAGTCTCCTAGCGCCCAATGAGCAGTTCTTC.

The chain links TRBV28 to TRBJ2-7; 10 bases fit TRBD1. Germline lookup yields CDR1 MDHEN and CDR2 SYDVKM. V trimming: 3 bases; J trimming: 2 bases; junction bases outside the gene matches: 7. The CDR3 is made up of 16 amino acids. The CDR3 bases are TGTGCCAGCAGTTTCCGGGGGACAGGGGTCCCCTACGAGCAGTACTTC. It yields the protein CASSFRGTGVPYEQYF. Filled out from reference TRBV28 and TRBJ2-7, the complete variable domain reads DVKVTQSSRYLVKRTGEKVFLECVQDMDHENMFWYRQDPGLGLRLIYFSYDVKMKEKGDIPEGYSVSREKKERFSLILESASTNQTSMYLCASSFRGTGVPYEQYFGPGTRLTVT.

This chain joins TRBV7-9 and TRBJ2-7; 8 bases agree with TRBD2. Germline V gives CDR1 SEHNR, CDR2 FQNEAQ (reference sequence). Trimming took 1 base from V and 3 from J; bases not matched to a gene: 14. The CDR3 extends over 18 amino acids. CDR3 nucleotide sequence: TGTGCCAGCAGCTTAGACCTCAGGACTAGCCTTGTCGTCTACGAGCAGTACTTC. It yields the protein CASSLDLRTSLVVYEQYF. Filled out from reference TRBV7-9 and TRBJ2-7, the complete variable domain reads DTGVSQNPRHKITKRGQNVTFRCDPISEHNRLYWYRQTLGQGPEFLTYFQNEAQLEKSRLLSDRFSAERPKGSFSTLEIQRTEQGDSAMYLCASSLDLRTSLVVYEQYFGPGTRLTVT.

The chain combines TRBV28 with TRBJ1-4; D perhaps matches TRBD1 (5 bases). The germline CDR1 and CDR2 sequences are MDHEN and SYDVKM. The CDR3 is made up of 14 amino acids. The V gene lost 8 bases and the J gene lost 3 bases, with 13 bases spanning the gap. Here the CDR3 DNA reads TGTGCCAGCCAACCGGGGGGTTCTAATGAAAAACTGTTTTTT. As protein: CASQPGGSNEKLFF. Based on the CDR3 plus reference TRBV28 and TRBJ1-4, the full variable domain is DVKVTQSSRYLVKRTGEKVFLECVQDMDHENMFWYRQDPGLGLRLIYFSYDVKMKEKGDIPEGYSVSREKKERFSLILESASTNQTSMYLCASQPGGSNEKLFFGSGTQLSVL.